Below, 6 T cell receptor beta chains from the same sample are listed, as sequenced in a study of metastatic and nonmetastatic thyroid tumors. Each patient came to thyroid surgery without any prior treatment (of any kind). TCRdb reassembled clones from the PCR reads with MiXCR. The top ten clones hold approximately 8% of a sample with 20,000 to 30,000 clones, 22% of them seen once. Sample: blood. These receptors were collected from a female donor with papillary thyroid cancer or a benign thyroid nodule (not recorded which). Some clones in this sample may be carry-over from other donors' samples.

This clone has a handful of counts. Germline and junction disagree at one end, which may indicate a read error. The gene calls are TRBV12-5 and TRBJ1-2; 11 nucleotides agree with TRBD1. Germline V gives CDR1 LGHNT, CDR2 FRNRAP. This CDR3 contains 16 residues. Written as DNA, the CDR3 is TGTGCTATTGGTTTGACGGACAGGGGGCTGAGGTATGGCTACACATTC. It yields the protein CAIGLTDRGLRYGYTF.

The V call is TRBV27, the J call TRBJ2-2, with 10 bases aligning to TRBD1. The germline V gene encodes CDR1 MNHEY and CDR2 SMNVEV (reference sequence). The CDR3 contains 15 residues. The junction had 6 bases not matched to a gene; V was cut back by 6 bases and J by 5 bases. This CDR3 reads CASRAGTGETGELFF. The CDR3 DNA follows: TGTGCCAGCAGGGCAGGGACAGGGGAGACCGGGGAGCTGTTTTTT.

This clone was recorded many times. The rearrangement joins TRBV7-9 to TRBJ1-1, with D possibly matching TRBD1 (5 bases). The CDR3 contains 13 residues. Trimming took off 5 bases at V and 7 bases at J, with 14 bases between the two ends. Per germline, CDR1 SEHNR and CDR2 FQNEAQ (reference sequence). The CDR3 DNA reads TGTGCCAGCAGCCCCGACAGTCCCCTTGAAGCTTTCTTT. Its translation: CASSPDSPLEAFF.

This clone occurred many times. The J gene is TRBJ1-3, the V gene TRBV19; tentatively, D is TRBD1 (5 bases). CDR1 and CDR2 from the germline V gene are LNHDA and SQIVND (reference sequence). The CDR3 is 17 residues long. V was cut by 6 bases and J by 0 bases, with 18 bases left in between. The CDR3 DNA reads TGTGCCAGTAGCTCGGGGGAAGGCCGCGTCTCTGGAAACACCATATATTTT. Translated, it gives CASSSGEGRVSGNTIYF.

This clone has only a few counts. This chain links TRBV5-1 with TRBJ2-1; weak D call: TRBD2 (7 bases). The DNA end favors TRBJ2-7, so the J call may be wrong. The germline V gene has CDR1 SGHRS and CDR2 YFSETQ. The CDR3 runs 16 residues. CDR3 residues: CASSTEQVGGGDEQYF. The CDR3 bases are TGCGCCAGCAGCACGGAACAGGTTGGCGGGGGCGATGAGCAGTACTTC.

At least ten counts were recorded for this clone. V usage is TRBV9 and J usage is TRBJ2-5; D not certain. The CDR3 is 13 residues long. Germline V gene lookup returns CDR1 SGDLS and CDR2 YYNGEE. The V and J ends lost 4 bases and 1 base respectively, with 8 bases between them. CDR3 residues: CASSKGFQETQYF. DNA for the CDR3: TGTGCCAGCAGCAAAGGGTTCCAAGAGACCCAGTACTTC. Full variable domain (rest looked up from reference TRBV9 and TRBJ2-5): DSGVTQTPKHLITATGQRVTLRCSPRSGDLSVYWYQQSLDQGLQFLIQYYNGEERAKGNILERFSAQQFPDLHSELNLSSLELGDSALYFCASSKGFQETQYFGPGTRLLVL.